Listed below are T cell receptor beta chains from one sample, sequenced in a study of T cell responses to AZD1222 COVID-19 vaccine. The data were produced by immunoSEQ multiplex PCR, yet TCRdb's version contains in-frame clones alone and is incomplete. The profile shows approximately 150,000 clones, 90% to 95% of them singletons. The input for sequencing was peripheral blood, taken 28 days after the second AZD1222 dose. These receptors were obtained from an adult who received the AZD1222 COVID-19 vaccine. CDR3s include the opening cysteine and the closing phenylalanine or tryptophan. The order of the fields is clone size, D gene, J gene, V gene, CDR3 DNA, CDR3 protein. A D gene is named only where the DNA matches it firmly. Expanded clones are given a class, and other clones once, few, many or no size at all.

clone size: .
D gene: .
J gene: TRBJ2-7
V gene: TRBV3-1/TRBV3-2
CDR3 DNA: TGTGCCAGCAGCCGAGTAAACTACGAGCAGTACTTC
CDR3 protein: CASSRVNYEQYF

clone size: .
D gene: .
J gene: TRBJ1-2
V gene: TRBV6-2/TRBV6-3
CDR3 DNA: TGTGCCAGCAGTTACGACCAATCTAACTATGGCTACACCTTC
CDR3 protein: CASSYDQSNYGYTF

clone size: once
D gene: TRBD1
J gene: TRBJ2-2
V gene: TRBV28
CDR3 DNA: TGTGCCAGCAATGAACAGGGGGCTGGCGGGGAGCTGTTTTTT
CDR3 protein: CASNEQGAGGELFF

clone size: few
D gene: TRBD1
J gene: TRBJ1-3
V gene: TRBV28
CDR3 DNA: TGTGCCAGCAGTGCCCGACAGGGTAGCTCTGGAAACACCATATATTTT
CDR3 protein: CASSARQGSSGNTIYF

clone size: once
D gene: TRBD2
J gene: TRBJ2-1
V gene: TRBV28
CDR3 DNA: TGTGCCAGCAGCCTCGGCGGGACTACTGAGCAGTTCTTC
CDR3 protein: CASSLGGTTEQFF

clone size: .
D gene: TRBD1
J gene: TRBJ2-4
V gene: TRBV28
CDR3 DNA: TGTGCCAGCACCCAGACAGGGGCCAAAAACATTCAGTACTTC
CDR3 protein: CASTQTGAKNIQYF

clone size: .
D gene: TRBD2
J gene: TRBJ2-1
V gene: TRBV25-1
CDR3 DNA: TGTGCCAGCAGTGAGTCCCTAGCGGGAGGTTCGCTGGATGAGCAGTTCTTC
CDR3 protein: CASSESLAGGSLDEQFF

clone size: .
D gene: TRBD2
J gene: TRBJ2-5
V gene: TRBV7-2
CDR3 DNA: TGTGCCAGCAGCTTAGTCGGACTCCAGGGGACTAGTTTTAGGACCCAGTACTTC
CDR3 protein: CASSLVGLQGTSFRTQYF

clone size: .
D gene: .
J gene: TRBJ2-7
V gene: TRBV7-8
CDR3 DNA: TGTGCCAGCAGCCCCTCGTGGACGGCTAGCTCCTACGAGCAGTACTTC
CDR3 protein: CASSPSWTASSYEQYF

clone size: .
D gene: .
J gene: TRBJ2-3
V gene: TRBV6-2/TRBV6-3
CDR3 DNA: TGTGCCAGCAGTTATCGAGTAGCAGATACGCAGTATTTT
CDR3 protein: CASSYRVADTQYF

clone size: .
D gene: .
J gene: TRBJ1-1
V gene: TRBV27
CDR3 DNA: TGTGCCAGCAGTTCAAACCTCCTGAACACTGAAGCTTTCTTT
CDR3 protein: CASSSNLLNTEAFF

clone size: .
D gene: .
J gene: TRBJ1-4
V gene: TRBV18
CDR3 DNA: TGTGCCAGCTCCATGCTGCAGAAACCTAATGAAAAACTGTTTTTT
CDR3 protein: CASSMLQKPNEKLFF

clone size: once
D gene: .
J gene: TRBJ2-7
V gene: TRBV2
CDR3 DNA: TGTGCCAGCAGTCTGACGGGGACCCCTTACTACGAGCAGTACTTC
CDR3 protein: CASSLTGTPYYEQYF

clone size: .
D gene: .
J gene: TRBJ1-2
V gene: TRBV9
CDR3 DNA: TGTGCCAGCAGCGATGGGGCCGGGACAAAGACGGGCTATGGCTACACCTTC
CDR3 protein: CASSDGAGTKTGYGYTF

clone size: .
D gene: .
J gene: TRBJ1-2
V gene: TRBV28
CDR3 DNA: TGTGCCAGCAGTTTCCAGGAATTTGGCTACACCTTC
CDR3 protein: CASSFQEFGYTF

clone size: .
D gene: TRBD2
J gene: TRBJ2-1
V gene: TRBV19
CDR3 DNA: TGTGCCAGTACCAGACTAGCGGAGGGGAGCAATGAGCAGTTCTTC
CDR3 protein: CASTRLAEGSNEQFF

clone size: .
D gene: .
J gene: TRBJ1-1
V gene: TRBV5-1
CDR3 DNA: TGCGCCAGCAGCTTCCGGGGAGTTAATGAAAAAGCTTTCTTT
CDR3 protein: CASSFRGVNEKAFF

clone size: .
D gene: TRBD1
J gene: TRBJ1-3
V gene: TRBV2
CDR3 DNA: TGTGCCAGCCTCCGGACAGGGGCTGGAAACACCATATATTTT
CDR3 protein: CASLRTGAGNTIYF

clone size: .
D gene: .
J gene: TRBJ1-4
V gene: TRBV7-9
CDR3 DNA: TGTGCCAGCAGCTTTAGGGGGGAAAAACTGTTTTTT
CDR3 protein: CASSFRGEKLFF

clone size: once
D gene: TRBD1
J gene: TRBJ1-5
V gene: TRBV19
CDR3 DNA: TGTGCCAGTACCGGGACAGGGGGAAGTAAGCCCCAGCATTTT
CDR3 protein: CASTGTGGSKPQHF

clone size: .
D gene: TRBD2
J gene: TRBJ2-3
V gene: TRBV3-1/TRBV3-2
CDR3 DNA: TGTGCCAGCAGCCCCTCTATCGGACTAGCGGGAACGCAGTATTTT
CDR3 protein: CASSPSIGLAGTQYF

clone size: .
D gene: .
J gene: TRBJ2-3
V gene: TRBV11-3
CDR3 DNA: TGTGCCAGCAGCTTCGGCGGGACAAGCACAGATACGCAGTATTTT
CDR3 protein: CASSFGGTSTDTQYF

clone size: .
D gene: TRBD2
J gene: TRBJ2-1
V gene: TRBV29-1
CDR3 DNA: TGCAGCGTGCTAGGTGGTGAGGCGGGAGGGCCGAATGAGCAGTTCTTC
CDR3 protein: CSVLGGEAGGPNEQFF

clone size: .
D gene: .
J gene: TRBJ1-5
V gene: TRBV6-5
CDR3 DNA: TGTGCCAGCAGTTACTCCAGGGACAGCAATCAGCCCCAGCATTTT
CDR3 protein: CASSYSRDSNQPQHF

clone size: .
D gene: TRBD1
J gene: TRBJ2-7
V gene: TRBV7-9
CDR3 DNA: TGTGCCAGCAGCTCGGACCGGGACAGTGGCCACGAGCAGTACTTC
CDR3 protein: CASSSDRDSGHEQYF

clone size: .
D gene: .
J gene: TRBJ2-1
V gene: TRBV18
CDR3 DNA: TGTGCCAGCTCACCGGGGGAGTTGGGCAATGAGCAGTTCTTC
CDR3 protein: CASSPGELGNEQFF

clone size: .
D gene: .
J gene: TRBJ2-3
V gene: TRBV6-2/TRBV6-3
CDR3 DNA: TGTGCCAGCAGTGGACACGGGCGTACTTTCAGCACAGATACGCAGTATTTT
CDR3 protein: CASSGHGRTFSTDTQYF

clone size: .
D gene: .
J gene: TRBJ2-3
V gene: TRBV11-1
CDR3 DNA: TGTGCCAGCAGTGACAAGAACACAGATACGCAGTATTTT
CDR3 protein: CASSDKNTDTQYF

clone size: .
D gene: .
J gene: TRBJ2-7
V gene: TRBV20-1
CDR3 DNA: TGCAGTGCTAGGCGGCCAAAAGGAGAGTACTTC
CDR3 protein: CSARRPKGEYF

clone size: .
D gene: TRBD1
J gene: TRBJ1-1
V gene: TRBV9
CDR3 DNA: TGTGCCAGCAGCGTAGGGCGGGACAGCAACACTGAAGCTTTCTTT
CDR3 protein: CASSVGRDSNTEAFF

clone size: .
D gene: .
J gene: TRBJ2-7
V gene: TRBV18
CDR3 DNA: TGTGCCAGCTCACCTCAACAGGGTACCTACGAGCAGTACTTC
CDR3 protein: CASSPQQGTYEQYF

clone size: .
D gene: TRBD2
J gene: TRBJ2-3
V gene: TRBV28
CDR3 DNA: TGTGCCAGCAGCCCGCGGAGCGGGAGGGGGTCAGATACGCAGTATTTT
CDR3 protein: CASSPRSGRGSDTQYF

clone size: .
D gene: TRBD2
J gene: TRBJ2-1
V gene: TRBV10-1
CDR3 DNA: TGCGCCAGCAGTGATGGGACTAGCGGGAGCGGCAATGAGCAGTTCTTC
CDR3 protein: CASSDGTSGSGNEQFF

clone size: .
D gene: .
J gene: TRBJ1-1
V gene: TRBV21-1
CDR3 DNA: TGTGCCAGCATCCCCGGGGTCTATCTTTTCACTGAAGCTTTCTTT
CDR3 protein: CASIPGVYLFTEAFF

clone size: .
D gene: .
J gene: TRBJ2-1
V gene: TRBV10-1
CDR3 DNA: TGCGCCAGCCATATAGGGCGGGACTACAATGAGCAGTTCTTC
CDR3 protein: CASHIGRDYNEQFF

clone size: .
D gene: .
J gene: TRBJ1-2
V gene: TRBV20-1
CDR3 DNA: TGCAGTGCTCCCCCCTCTGGCTACACCTTC
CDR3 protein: CSAPPSGYTF

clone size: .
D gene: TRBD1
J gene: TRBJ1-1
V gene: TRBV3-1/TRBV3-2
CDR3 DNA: TGTGCCAGCAGCCGAACAGGGGCTGGGGTTTTAGCTTTCTTT
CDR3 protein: CASSRTGAGVLAFF

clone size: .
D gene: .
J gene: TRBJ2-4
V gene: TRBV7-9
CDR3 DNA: TGTGCCAGCGGGGAGGGGGGAGCCAAAAACATTCAGTACTTC
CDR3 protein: CASGEGGAKNIQYF

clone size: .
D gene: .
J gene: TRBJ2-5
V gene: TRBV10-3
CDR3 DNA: TGTGCCATCAGTGAGTCAAAGACCCAGTACTTC
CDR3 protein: CAISESKTQYF

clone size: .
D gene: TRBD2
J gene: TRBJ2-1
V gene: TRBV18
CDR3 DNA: TGTGCCAGCTCACCCGGGACTAGCGGGAGCTCCTACAATGAGCAGTTCTTC
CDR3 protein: CASSPGTSGSSYNEQFF

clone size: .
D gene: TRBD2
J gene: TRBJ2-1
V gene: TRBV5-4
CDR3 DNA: TGTGCCAGCAGCCCTGGGACTAGCGGGAGGAATGAGCAGTTCTTC
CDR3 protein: CASSPGTSGRNEQFF

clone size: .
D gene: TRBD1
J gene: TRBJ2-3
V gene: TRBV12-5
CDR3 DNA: TGTGCTAGTGGTGCCGGGACAGGGGGCTCGGATACGCAGTATTTT
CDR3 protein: CASGAGTGGSDTQYF

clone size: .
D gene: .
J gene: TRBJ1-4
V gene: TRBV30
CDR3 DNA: TGTGCCTGGAGGGGCAGGGAAGAAAAACTGTTTTTT
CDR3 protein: CAWRGREEKLFF

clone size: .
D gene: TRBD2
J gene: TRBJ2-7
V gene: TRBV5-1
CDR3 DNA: TGCGCCAGCAGCCCGGGACTAGCGGGAGGGCGGAACGAGCAGTACTTC
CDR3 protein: CASSPGLAGGRNEQYF

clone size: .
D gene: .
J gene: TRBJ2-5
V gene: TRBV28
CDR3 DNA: TGTGCCAGCATTCAGGAGGGGCCGGGAGAGACCCAGTACTTC
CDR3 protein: CASIQEGPGETQYF

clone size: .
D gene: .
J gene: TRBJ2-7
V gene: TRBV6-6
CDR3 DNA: TGTGCCCCTTCCTTGATACACGAGCAGTACTTC
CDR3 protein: CAPSLIHEQYF

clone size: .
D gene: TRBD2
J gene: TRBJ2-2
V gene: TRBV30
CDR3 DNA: TGTGCCTCCTCCCCGGGACTAGCGTCGGCCGGGGAGCTGTTTTTT
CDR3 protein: CASSPGLASAGELFF

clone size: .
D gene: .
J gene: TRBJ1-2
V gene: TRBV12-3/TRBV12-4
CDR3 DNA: TGTGCCAGCAGTTTTCGGGGTCACTATGGCTACACCTTC
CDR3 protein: CASSFRGHYGYTF

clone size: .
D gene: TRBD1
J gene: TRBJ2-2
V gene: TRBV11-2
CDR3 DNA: TGTGCCAGCAACAGGGGGATGGCTACCGGGGAGCTGTTTTTT
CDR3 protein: CASNRGMATGELFF

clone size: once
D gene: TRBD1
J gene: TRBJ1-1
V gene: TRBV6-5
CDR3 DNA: TGTGCCAGCAGTCACACCCAGGGGGGGAACACTGAAGCTTTCTTT
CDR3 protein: CASSHTQGGNTEAFF

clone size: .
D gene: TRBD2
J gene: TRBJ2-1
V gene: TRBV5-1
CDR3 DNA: TGCGCCAGCAGCTTGTCGTCTAGCGGGAGAACCGATGAGCAGTTCTTC
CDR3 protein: CASSLSSSGRTDEQFF

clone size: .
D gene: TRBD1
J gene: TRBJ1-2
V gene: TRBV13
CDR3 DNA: TGTGCCAGCAGCTTAGGTTGGACAGGGGAGGTTAACTATGGCTACACCTTC
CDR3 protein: CASSLGWTGEVNYGYTF

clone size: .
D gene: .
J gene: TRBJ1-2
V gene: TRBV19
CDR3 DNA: TGTGCCAGTAGTAGAGGGTACTATGGCTACACCTTC
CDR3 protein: CASSRGYYGYTF

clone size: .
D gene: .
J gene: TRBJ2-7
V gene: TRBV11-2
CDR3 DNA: TGTGCCAGCAGCTCGGGACCGCATTACGAGCAGTACTTC
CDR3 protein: CASSSGPHYEQYF

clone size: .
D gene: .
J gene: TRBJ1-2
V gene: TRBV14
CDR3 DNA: TGTGCCAGCAGCCAAGGAGGTTTCGGCTACACCTTC
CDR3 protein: CASSQGGFGYTF

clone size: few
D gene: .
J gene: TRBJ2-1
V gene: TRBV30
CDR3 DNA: TGTGCCTGGAATAACTTCGGTAACAATGAGCAGTTCTTC
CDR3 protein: CAWNNFGNNEQFF

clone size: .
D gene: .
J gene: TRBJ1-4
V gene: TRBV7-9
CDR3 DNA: TGTGCCAGCAGCCAATGGACAGCCGGTACTAATGAAAAACTGTTTTTT
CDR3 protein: CASSQWTAGTNEKLFF

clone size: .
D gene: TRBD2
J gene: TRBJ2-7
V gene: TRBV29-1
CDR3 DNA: TGCAGCGTTGTGGGCGGGAGCATGGGATACGAGCAGTACTTC
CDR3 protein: CSVVGGSMGYEQYF

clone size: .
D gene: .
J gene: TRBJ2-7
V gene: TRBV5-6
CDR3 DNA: TGTGCCAGCAGCGCCCCAGGCGGGACCCAGCAGTACTTC
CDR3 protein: CASSAPGGTQQYF